Presented here are 26 T cell receptor beta chains from one specimen sequenced in a study of blood T cells in healthy people across ages. PCR was performed a second time for about 6 to 12 cycles using a sample-barcoded 5' primer and a J-beta primer mix. TCRdb fed the 5' RACE reads into MiXCR, producing one record per CDR3 protein. Of hundreds of thousands of distinct CDR3 sequences listed, roughly 24% are singletons. This sample was also put to use in a study of T cells of mothers and their children.

The sequenced sample was blood. The receptors come from a boy between 10 and 17 years old in good health.

The V call is TRBV12-3 or TRBV12-4, the J call TRBJ1-3; D is perhaps TRBD1 (5 bases). The CDR3 extends over 15 amino acids. Trimming pared 3 bases from V and 4 bases from J, leaving 13 bases between. The CDR3 here is CASSFGGPRGNTIYF. The DNA for the CDR3 is TGTGCCAGCAGTTTTGGGGGACCCCGAGGAAACACCATATATTTT.

This clonotype showed up just a few times. V and J are TRBV11-2 and TRBJ1-1; 7 nucleotides line up with TRBD1. Germline trimming cut 4 bases from V and 5 bases from J; bases unmatched to any gene: 13. This CDR3 has 16 amino acids. Germline V gene sequence: CDR1 SGHAT, CDR2 FQNNGV. The CDR3 DNA follows: TGTGCCAGCAGCTCGTGGATTACAGGGGTGAGGACTGAAGCTTTCTTT. Translated: CASSSWITGVRTEAFF.

The chain has TRBV5-1 and TRBJ2-1; a possible D gene is TRBD2 (5 bases). Germline CDR1 reads SGHRS; CDR2 reads YFSETQ. The CDR3 is 14 amino acids. V was clipped by 7 bases and J by 1 base, with 12 bases between them. The CDR3 loop is CASGADASYNEQFF. The CDR3 nucleotides are TGCGCCAGCGGAGCGGACGCATCCTACAATGAGCAGTTCTTC.

The J gene is TRBJ2-2, the V gene TRBV14; D gene unclear. The CDR3 loop spans 15 amino acids. Germline CDR1 SGHDN, CDR2 FVKESK. V gave up 1 base and J gave up 1 base, with 7 bases separating them. CDR3 residues: CASSQVPGNTGELFF. CDR3 in DNA: TGTGCCAGCAGCCAAGTCCCGGGGAACACCGGGGAGCTGTTTTTT.

The sample holds a few counts of this clonotype. Germline is not matched at one junction end, which may reflect a read error. The chain couples TRBV12-3 or TRBV12-4 to TRBJ2-5; TRBD2 might be the D (5 bases). The CDR3 loop spans 13 amino acids. As DNA, the CDR3 is TGCGCCAGCAGCTTGGTAGAGGGAGAGACCCAGTACTTC. Its protein product is CASSLVEGETQYF.

This clonotype was observed many times. The rearrangement links TRBV11-1 to TRBJ2-5; maybe TRBD2 (6 bases). With 3 bases removed from V and 4 bases from J, the gap between germline ends came to 12 bases. The CDR3 has 14 amino acids. CDR1 and CDR2 (germline): SGHAT, FQDESV (reference sequence). CDR3 amino acids: CASSLLALGETQYF. CDR3 nucleotides: TGTGCCAGCAGCTTGCTAGCGCTGGGAGAGACCCAGTACTTC. The variable domain in full, with the rest retrieved from reference TRBV11-1 and TRBJ2-5, is EAEVAQSPRYKITEKSQAVAFWCDPISGHATLYWYRQILGQGPELLVQFQDESVVDDSQLPKDRFSAERLKGVDSTLKIQPAELGDSAMYLCASSLLALGETQYFGPGTRLLVL.

This clonotype was counted between two and nine times. The rearrangement links TRBV14 to TRBJ1-1, with D uncertain. CDR3 size: 16 residues. CDR1 and CDR2 (germline): SGHDN, FVKESK. V was pared by 0 bases and J by 1 base, with 12 bases between. The CDR3: CASSQEYSTSNTEAFF. Written as DNA, the CDR3 is TGTGCCAGCAGCCAAGAGTACAGTACTTCGAACACTGAAGCTTTCTTT.

This clonotype was detected only a few times. The chain combines TRBV30 with TRBJ2-2, with D possibly being TRBD2 (7 bases). The V end lost 0 bases, the J end lost 3 bases, and 17 bases lay between the germline ends. The germline V gene encodes CDR1 GTSNPN and CDR2 SVGIG (reference sequence). The CDR3 spans 17 residues. The CDR3 reads CAWSVEGGESYTGELFF. The CDR3 nucleotides read TGTGCCTGGAGTGTAGAGGGGGGGGAGTCATACACCGGGGAGCTGTTTTTT.

The chain employs TRBV5-1 and TRBJ1-2; TRBD1 agrees at 8 bases. Unmatched junction bases numbered 6, after V lost 4 bases and J lost 7 bases. The CDR3 length is 13 residues. The germline gives CDR1 SGHRS, CDR2 YFSETQ. The chain's CDR3 is CASSLGTGRGYTF. The CDR3 coding sequence is TGCGCCAGCAGCCTAGGGACAGGACGTGGCTACACCTTC.

In this sample, this clonotype turned up a few times. The chain is built from TRBV6-1 and TRBJ1-4; 9 positions match TRBD1. The J segment lost 7 bases and the V segment lost 9 bases, leaving 6 bases of the junction unmatched. CDR1 and CDR2 from the germline V gene are MNHNS and SASEGT. This CDR3 spans 13 amino acids. CDR3 residues: CASMDRGSEKLFF. The CDR3 DNA sequence: TGTGCCAGTATGGACAGGGGAAGTGAAAAACTGTTTTTT.

This clonotype was found a few times. The V and J genes are TRBV12-3 or TRBV12-4 and TRBJ2-5; 8 positions agree with TRBD1. V lost 7 bases and J lost 4; bases outside the gene matches: 8. CDR3 length: 14 residues. The DNA of the CDR3 is TGTGCCAGCACCCCAGGGGGCGCGGGAGAGACCCAGTACTTC. It specifies CASTPGGAGETQYF.

In its sample, this clonotype was seen a few times. The chain joins TRBV5-1 to TRBJ1-2; TRBD1 aligns across 7 bases. CDR1 and CDR2 from the germline V gene are SGHRS and YFSETQ. With 4 bases clipped from V and 6 bases from J, the junction kept 12 bases outside the gene matches. CDR3 size: 15 residues. The chain's CDR3 is CASSRDSMKKHGYTF. The CDR3, as DNA: TGCGCCAGCAGCCGGGACAGCATGAAAAAACATGGCTACACCTTC. Full variable domain (outside the CDR3, taken from reference TRBV5-1 and TRBJ1-2): KAGVTQTPRYLIKTRGQQVTLSCSPISGHRSVSWYQQTPGQGLQFLFEYFSETQRNKGNFPGRFSGRQFSNSRSEMNVSTLELGDSALYLCASSRDSMKKHGYTFGSGTRLTVV.

There are a few counts of this clonotype. The chain links TRBV12-3 or TRBV12-4 to TRBJ1-1, with D possibly being TRBD1 (5 bases). The CDR3 sequence is 13 residues long. The ends were cut back, 7 bases at V and 7 bases at J, with 16 bases in the middle. CDR3 region: CASIPPQGNEAFF. The CDR3 nucleotides are TGTGCCAGCATTCCGCCTCAGGGAAATGAAGCTTTCTTT.

V is TRBV2 and J is TRBJ2-5; TRBD2 aligns across 11 bases. The tail of the sequence fits TRBJ2-1 better, so the J call may be wrong. The CDR3 loop spans 16 amino acids. CDR1 and CDR2 (germline): SNHLY, FYNNEI. The CDR3 region is CASSELAGGINNEQFF. CDR3 DNA: TGTGCCAGCAGTGAACTAGCGGGGGGTATAAACAATGAGCAGTTCTTC.

This clonotype has more than one count but fewer than ten. The V gene is TRBV12-3 or TRBV12-4, the J gene TRBJ2-5; D not certain. Gene TRBJ2-7 matches the end of the DNA better, so the J call may be wrong. This CDR3 contains 15 residues. The CDR3 nucleotides read TGTGCCAGCAGTAGTCCCCGTGGGGTACTCTACGAGCAGTACTTC. Amino acids: CASSSPRGVLYEQYF.

CDR3 sequence: CASSYAGRGKETQYF. The CDR3 DNA sequence: TGTGCCAGCAGTTACGCCGGCAGGGGGAAAGAGACCCAGTACTTC. The chain joins TRBV6-5 to TRBJ2-5; 7 bases are shared with TRBD1. There are 15 residues in the CDR3. In germline, CDR1 is MNHEY, CDR2 SVGAGI. Germline trimming cut 2 bases from V and 3 bases from J; bases unmatched to any gene: 6.

This chain joins TRBV20-1 and TRBJ2-1; 10 bases are shared with TRBD2. Matching the DNA end better, TRBJ2-5 makes the J call doubtful. Germline V gene lookup returns CDR1 DFQATT and CDR2 SNEGSKA (reference sequence). The CDR3 runs to 15 residues. CDR3 in amino acids: CSALKASGGEETQYF. As DNA, the CDR3 is TGCAGCGCCTTGAAGGCTAGCGGGGGTGAAGAGACCCAGTACTTC.

The sample holds a few counts of this clonotype. The chain combines TRBV28 with TRBJ1-1, with a tentative D call TRBD1 (5 bases). CDR3 length: 15 residues. Trimming left V 6 bases short and J 5 bases short, with 19 bases between. Germline V gives CDR1 MDHEN, CDR2 SYDVKM. This CDR3 reads CASRPGSVGETEAFF. In DNA form, the CDR3 reads TGTGCCAGCAGGCCAGGGAGTGTCGGGGAAACTGAAGCTTTCTTT.

This clonotype was observed a few times. The rearrangement links TRBV12-3 or TRBV12-4 to TRBJ2-4; D could derive from TRBD1 or TRBD2 (5 bases each). The V and J ends lost 4 bases and 1 base respectively, with 8 bases between them. The CDR3 runs 14 residues. This CDR3 is CASSSWGAKNIQYF. CDR3 nucleotide sequence: TGTGCCAGCAGTTCCTGGGGGGCCAAAAACATTCAGTACTTC.

This clonotype was detected only a few times. This chain connects TRBV11-2 to TRBJ2-5; TRBD1 matches at 9 bases. CDR1 SGHAT and CDR2 FQNNGV come from the germline V gene. V was clipped by 4 bases and J by 5 bases; unmatched bases: 8. CDR3 length equals 15 residues. CDR3 DNA sequence: TGTGCCAGCAGCTGGGGGACAGGGAGGAGGGAGACCCAGTACTTC. Protein product: CASSWGTGRRETQYF.

In this sample, this clonotype turned up a few times. V gene TRBV5-1 combines with J gene TRBJ2-5; tentatively, D is TRBD1 or TRBD2 (5 bases each). The CDR3 loop spans 13 amino acids. V was cut by 4 bases and J by 5 bases, with 12 bases left in between. Germline loops: CDR1 SGHRS, CDR2 YFSETQ. CDR3 DNA: TGCGCCAGCAGCGACTGGGGCGGGGAGACCCAGTACTTC. It translates to CASSDWGGETQYF.

This clonotype was detected only a few times. The gene calls are TRBV5-1 and TRBJ2-3; D is perhaps TRBD2 (6 bases). Germline V gives CDR1 SGHRS, CDR2 YFSETQ. Trimming left V 0 bases short and J 9 bases short, with 20 bases between. This CDR3 has 16 residues. This chain's CDR3 is CASSLGGRIPLETQYF. Here the CDR3 DNA reads TGCGCCAGCAGCTTGGGAGGGAGGATCCCCTTGGAAACGCAGTATTTT.

In regard to this clonotype: One end of the junction does not line up with germline, which may come from a read error. This chain joins TRBV3-1 and TRBJ1-2; 9 bases are shared with TRBD1. The CDR3 spans 18 residues. Germline CDR1 and CDR2: LGHDT and YNNKEL (reference sequence). In DNA form, the CDR3 reads TGTGCCAGCAGCCAAGTCCGATTCGGACAGGGGACCTACTACGGCTACACCTTC. Protein sequence: CASSQVRFGQGTYYGYTF.

The chain links TRBV11-1 to TRBJ2-2; either TRBD1 or TRBD2 may supply D (6 bases each). The germline gives CDR1 SGHAT, CDR2 FQDESV (reference sequence). The V end lost 6 bases, the J end lost 2 bases, and 16 bases lay between the germline ends. There are 16 residues in the CDR3. The CDR3 coding sequence is TGTGCCAGCAGGAGGGGGGCAGGGGAAAACACCGGGGAGCTGTTTTTT. Protein: CASRRGAGENTGELFF.

This clonotype occurred once. The V call is TRBV20-1, the J call TRBJ2-4; D possibly matches TRBD1 or TRBD2 (5 bases each). The V end lost 0 bases, the J end lost 1 base, and 13 bases lay between the germline ends. This CDR3 comprises 16 residues. Germline CDR1 is DFQATT and CDR2 is SNEGSKA (reference sequence). CDR3 sequence reads: CSARDPLGTAKNIQYF. Written as DNA, the CDR3 is TGCAGTGCTAGAGACCCACTGGGGACCGCCAAAAACATTCAGTACTTC.

The chain uses TRBV5-5 and TRBJ2-3; D could derive from TRBD1 or TRBD2 (5 bases each). CDR1 is SGHKS, CDR2 YYEKEE, per germline (reference sequence). The CDR3 totals 15 residues. Trimming cost V 4 bases and J 6 bases, with 18 bases left between them. The CDR3 reads CASSTPGRSQDTQYF. The CDR3, as DNA: TGTGCCAGCAGCACACCGGGACGGAGTCAGGATACGCAGTATTTT.